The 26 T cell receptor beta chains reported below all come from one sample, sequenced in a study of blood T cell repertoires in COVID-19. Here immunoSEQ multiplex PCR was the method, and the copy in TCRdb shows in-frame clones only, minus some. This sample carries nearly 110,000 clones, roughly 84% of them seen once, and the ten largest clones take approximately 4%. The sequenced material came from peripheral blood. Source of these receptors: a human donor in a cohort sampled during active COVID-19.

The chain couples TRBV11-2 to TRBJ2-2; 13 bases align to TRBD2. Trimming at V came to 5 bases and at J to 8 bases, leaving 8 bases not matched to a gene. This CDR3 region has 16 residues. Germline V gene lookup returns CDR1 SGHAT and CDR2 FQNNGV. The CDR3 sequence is CASSIGLAGAAGELFF. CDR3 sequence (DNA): TGTGCCAGCAGCATCGGACTAGCGGGAGCGGCTGGGGAGCTGTTTTTT.

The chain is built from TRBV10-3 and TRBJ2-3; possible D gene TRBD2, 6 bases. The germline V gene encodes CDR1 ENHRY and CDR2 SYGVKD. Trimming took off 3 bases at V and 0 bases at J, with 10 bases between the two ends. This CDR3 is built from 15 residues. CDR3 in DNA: TGTGCCATCAGTGATGGGCGGGAAAGCACAGATACGCAGTATTTT. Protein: CAISDGRESTDTQYF.

The CDR3 reads CATSAAGGIETQYF. The CDR3 DNA is TGTGCCACCAGTGCAGCGGGGGGGATTGAGACCCAGTACTTC. This sequence joins TRBV24-1 and TRBJ2-5, with TRBD2 identical over 10 bases. Trimming removed 5 bases from V and 5 bases from J; junction bases left unmatched: 4. Germline V gene sequence: CDR1 KGHDR, CDR2 SFDVKD. This CDR3 contains 14 residues.

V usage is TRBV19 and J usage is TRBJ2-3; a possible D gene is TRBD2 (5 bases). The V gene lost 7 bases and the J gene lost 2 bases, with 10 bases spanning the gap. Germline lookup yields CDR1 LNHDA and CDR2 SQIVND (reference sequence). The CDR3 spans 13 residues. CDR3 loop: CASNKGDTDTQYF. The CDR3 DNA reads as TGTGCCAGTAACAAGGGAGACACAGATACGCAGTATTTT.

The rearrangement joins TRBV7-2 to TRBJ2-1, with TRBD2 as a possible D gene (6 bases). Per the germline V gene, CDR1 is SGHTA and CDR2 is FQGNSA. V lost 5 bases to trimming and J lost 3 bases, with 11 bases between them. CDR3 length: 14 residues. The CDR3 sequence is CASSPGDVYNEQFF. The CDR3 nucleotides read TGTGCCAGCAGCCCGGGGGACGTCTACAATGAGCAGTTCTTC.

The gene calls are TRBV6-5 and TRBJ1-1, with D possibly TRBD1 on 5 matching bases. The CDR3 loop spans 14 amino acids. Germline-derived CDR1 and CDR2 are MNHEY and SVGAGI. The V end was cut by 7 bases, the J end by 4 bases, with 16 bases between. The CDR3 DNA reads TGTGCCAGCACCAACCGGGGGGTTCCCACTGAAGCTTTCTTT. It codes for CASTNRGVPTEAFF.

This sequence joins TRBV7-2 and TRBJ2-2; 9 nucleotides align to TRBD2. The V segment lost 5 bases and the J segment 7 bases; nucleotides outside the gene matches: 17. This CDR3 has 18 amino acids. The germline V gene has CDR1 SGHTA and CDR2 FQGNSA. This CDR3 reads CASSPVAGAVDWNGELFF. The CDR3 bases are TGTGCCAGCAGCCCCGTAGCGGGAGCGGTTGATTGGAACGGGGAGCTGTTTTTT.

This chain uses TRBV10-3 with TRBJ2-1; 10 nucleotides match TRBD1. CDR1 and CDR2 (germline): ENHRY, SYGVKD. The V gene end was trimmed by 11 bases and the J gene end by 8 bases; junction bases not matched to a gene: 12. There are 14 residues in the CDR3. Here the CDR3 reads CALSTGGDGDEQFF. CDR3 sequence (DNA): TGTGCCCTTTCGACAGGGGGCGACGGCGATGAGCAGTTCTTC.

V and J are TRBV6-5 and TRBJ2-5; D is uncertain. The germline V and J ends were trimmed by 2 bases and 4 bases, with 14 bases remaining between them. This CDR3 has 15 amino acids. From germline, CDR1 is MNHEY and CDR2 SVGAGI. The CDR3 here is CASSYAYLSIETQYF. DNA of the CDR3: TGTGCCAGCAGTTACGCCTATTTGTCCATAGAGACCCAGTACTTC.

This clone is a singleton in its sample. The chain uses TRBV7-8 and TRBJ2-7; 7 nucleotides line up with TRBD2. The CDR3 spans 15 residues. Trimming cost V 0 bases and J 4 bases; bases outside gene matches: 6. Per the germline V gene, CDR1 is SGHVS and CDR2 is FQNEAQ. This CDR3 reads CASSLASSGIYEQYF. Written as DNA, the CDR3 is TGTGCCAGCAGCTTAGCGTCTAGCGGTATATACGAGCAGTACTTC.

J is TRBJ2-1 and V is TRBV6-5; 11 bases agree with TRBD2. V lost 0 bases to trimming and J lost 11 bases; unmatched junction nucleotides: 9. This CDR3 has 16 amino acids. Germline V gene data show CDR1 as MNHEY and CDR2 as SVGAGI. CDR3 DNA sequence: TGTGCCAGCAGTTACTCGACTAGCGGGATCTTAATGAAGCAGTTCTTC. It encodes CASSYSTSGILMKQFF.

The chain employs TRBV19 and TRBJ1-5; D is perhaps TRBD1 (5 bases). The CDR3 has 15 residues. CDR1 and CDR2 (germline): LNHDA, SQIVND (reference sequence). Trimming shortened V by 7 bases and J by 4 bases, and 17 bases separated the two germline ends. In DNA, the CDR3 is TGTGCCAGTATGCGCTTCGGGGGTGGAAATCAGCCCCAGCATTTT. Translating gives CASMRFGGGNQPQHF.

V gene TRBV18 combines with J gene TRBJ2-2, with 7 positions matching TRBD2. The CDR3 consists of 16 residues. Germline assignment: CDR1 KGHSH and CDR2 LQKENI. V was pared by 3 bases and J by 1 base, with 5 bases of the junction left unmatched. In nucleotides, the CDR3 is TGTGCCAGCTCACCTCCGACTAGCAGGAACACCGGGGAGCTGTTTTTT. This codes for CASSPPTSRNTGELFF.

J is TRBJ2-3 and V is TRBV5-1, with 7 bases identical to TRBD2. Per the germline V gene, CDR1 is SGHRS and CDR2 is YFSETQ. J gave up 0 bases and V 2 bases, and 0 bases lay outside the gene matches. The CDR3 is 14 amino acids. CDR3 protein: CASSLAGSTDTQYF. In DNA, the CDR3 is TGCGCCAGCAGCTTAGCGGGAAGCACAGATACGCAGTATTTT.

CDR3 residues: CATRQGRVSNQPQHF. The CDR3 DNA reads TGTGCCACAAGACAGGGGCGAGTTAGCAATCAGCCCCAGCATTTT. This chain links TRBV2 with TRBJ1-5, with 8 bases lining up with TRBD1. V shed 10 bases and J 0 bases; nucleotides not matched to a gene: 8. Germline CDR1 SNHLY, CDR2 FYNNEI. The CDR3 is 15 amino acids. The full variable domain, completed using reference TRBV2 and TRBJ1-5, is EPEVTQTPSHQVTQMGQEVILRCVPISNHLYFYWYRQILGQKVEFLVSFYNNEISEKSEIFDDQFSVERPDGSNFTLKIRSTKLEDSAMYFCATRQGRVSNQPQHFGDGTRLSIL.

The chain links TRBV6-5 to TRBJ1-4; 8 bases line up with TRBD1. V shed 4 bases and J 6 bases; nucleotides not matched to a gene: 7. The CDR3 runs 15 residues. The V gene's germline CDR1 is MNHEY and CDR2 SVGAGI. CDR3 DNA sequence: TGTGCCAGCAGTTCCTCAGGGGGCGCGTATGAAAAACTGTTTTTT. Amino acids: CASSSSGGAYEKLFF.

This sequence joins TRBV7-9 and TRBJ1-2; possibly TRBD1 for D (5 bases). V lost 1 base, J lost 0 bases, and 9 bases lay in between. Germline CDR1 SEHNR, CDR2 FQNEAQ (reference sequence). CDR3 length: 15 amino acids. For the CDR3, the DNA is TGTGCCAGCAGCTTAGGACAGCAAGCTAACTATGGCTACACCTTC. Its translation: CASSLGQQANYGYTF.

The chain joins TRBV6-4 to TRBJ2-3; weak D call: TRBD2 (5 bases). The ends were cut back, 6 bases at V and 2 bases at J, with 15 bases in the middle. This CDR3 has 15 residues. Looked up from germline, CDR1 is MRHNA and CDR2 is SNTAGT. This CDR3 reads CASSPGPGVTDTQYF. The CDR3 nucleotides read TGTGCCAGCAGCCCGGGCCCCGGGGTCACAGATACGCAGTATTTT.

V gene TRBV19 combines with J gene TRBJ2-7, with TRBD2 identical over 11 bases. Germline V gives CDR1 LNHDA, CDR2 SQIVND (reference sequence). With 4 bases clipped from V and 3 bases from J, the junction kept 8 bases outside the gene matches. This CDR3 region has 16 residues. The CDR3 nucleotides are TGTGCCAGTAGTACGGGGACTAGCGGAAACCGCTACGAGCAGTACTTC. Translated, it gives CASSTGTSGNRYEQYF.

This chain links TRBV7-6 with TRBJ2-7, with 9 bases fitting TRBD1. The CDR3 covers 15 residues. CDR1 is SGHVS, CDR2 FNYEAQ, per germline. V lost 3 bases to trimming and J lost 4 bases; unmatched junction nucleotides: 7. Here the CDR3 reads CASSLQTGGGYEQYF. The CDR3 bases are TGTGCCAGCAGCTTGCAGACAGGGGGTGGGTACGAGCAGTACTTC.

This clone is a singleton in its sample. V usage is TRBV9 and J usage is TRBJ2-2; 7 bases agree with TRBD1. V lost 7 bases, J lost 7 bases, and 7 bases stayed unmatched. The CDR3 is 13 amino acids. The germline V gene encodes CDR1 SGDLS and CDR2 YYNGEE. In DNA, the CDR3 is TGTGCCAGCGAAACAGGGGATGGCGGGGAGCTGTTTTTT. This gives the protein CASETGDGGELFF. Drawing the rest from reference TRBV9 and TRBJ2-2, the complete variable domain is DSGVTQTPKHLITATGQRVTLRCSPRSGDLSVYWYQQSLDQGLQFLIQYYNGEERAKGNILERFSAQQFPDLHSELNLSSLELGDSALYFCASETGDGGELFFGEGSRLTVL.

DNA of the CDR3: TGTGCCACCAGTAGGAGCTCCTACAATGAGCAGTTCTTC. It translates to CATSRSSYNEQFF. The genes are TRBV24-1 and TRBJ2-1, with D uncertain. In germline, CDR1 is KGHDR, CDR2 SFDVKD. This CDR3 contains 13 residues. Trimming cost V 6 bases and J 0 bases, with 5 bases left between them.

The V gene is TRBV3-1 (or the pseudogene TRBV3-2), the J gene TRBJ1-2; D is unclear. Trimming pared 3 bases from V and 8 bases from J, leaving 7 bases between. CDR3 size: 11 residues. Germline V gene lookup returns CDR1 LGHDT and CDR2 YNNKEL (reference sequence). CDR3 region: CASSQTGGYTF. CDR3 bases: TGTGCCAGCAGCCAGACGGGGGGCTACACCTTC.

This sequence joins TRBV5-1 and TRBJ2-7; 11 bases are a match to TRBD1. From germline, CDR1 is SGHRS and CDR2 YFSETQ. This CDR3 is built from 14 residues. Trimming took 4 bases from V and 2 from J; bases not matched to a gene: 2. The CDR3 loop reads CASSTGQGAYEQYF. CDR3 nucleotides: TGCGCCAGCAGCACGGGACAGGGGGCCTACGAGCAGTACTTC.

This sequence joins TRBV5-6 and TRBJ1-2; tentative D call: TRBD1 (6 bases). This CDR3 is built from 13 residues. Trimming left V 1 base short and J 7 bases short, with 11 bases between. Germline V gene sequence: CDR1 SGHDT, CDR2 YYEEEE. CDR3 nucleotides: TGTGCCAGCAGCTTGAGGTCAGGGGTTGGCTACACCTTC. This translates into CASSLRSGVGYTF.

This CDR3 reads CASSGGQGDTQYF. The CDR3 DNA reads as TGCGCCAGCAGCGGGGGACAGGGGGATACGCAGTATTTT. The chain couples TRBV5-1 to TRBJ2-3; 10 nucleotides line up with TRBD1. Germline V lookup: CDR1 SGHRS, CDR2 YFSETQ. The CDR3 sequence is 13 residues long. The J segment lost 6 bases and the V segment lost 4 bases, leaving 2 bases of the junction unmatched. Full variable domain (rest looked up from reference TRBV5-1 and TRBJ2-3): KAGVTQTPRYLIKTRGQQVTLSCSPISGHRSVSWYQQTPGQGLQFLFEYFSETQRNKGNFPGRFSGRQFSNSRSEMNVSTLELGDSALYLCASSGGQGDTQYFGPGTRLTVL.